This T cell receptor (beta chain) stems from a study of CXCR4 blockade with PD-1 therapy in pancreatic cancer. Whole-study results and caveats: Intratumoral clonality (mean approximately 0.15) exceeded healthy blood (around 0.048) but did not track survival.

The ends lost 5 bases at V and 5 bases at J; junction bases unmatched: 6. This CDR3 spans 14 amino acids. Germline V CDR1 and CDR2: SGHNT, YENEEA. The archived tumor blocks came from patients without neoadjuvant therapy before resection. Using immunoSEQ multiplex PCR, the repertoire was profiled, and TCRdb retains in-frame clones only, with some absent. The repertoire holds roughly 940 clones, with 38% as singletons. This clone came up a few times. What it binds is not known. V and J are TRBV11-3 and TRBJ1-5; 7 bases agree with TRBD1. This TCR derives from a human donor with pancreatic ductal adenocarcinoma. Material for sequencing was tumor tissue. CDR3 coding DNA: TGTGCCAGCAGCCAAGGGGGCTTCGATCAGCCCCAGCATTTT. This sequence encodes CASSQGGFDQPQHF.